Listed here are 10 T cell receptor beta chains from one sample, sequenced in a study of control samples from healthy donors and cancer patients. Profiling relied on immunoSEQ multiplex PCR, and the TCRdb table lists in-frame clones only, not all of them. Counted here are about 110,000 clones, approximately 90% occurring once; the ten biggest clones make up roughly 18%. The sample comprised blood. The receptors were gathered from a woman aged 45-60 years in good health.

V is TRBV30 and J is TRBJ2-7; D remains unclear. Germline CDR1 GTSNPN, CDR2 SVGIG (reference sequence). This CDR3 is built from 13 residues. The V end lost 0 bases, the J end lost 2 bases, and 8 bases lay between the germline ends. The CDR3 loop reads CAWSVLEPYEQYF. The CDR3 nucleotides read TGTGCCTGGAGTGTACTTGAGCCCTACGAGCAGTACTTC.

This clone has just one count. The chain carries TRBV24-1 and TRBJ1-4; D uncertain. The CDR3 runs to 12 residues. Germline CDR1 is KGHDR and CDR2 is SFDVKD. The V end lost 9 bases, the J end lost 4 bases, and 8 bases lay between the germline ends. CDR3 bases: TGTGCCACCCAGGATGGTAATGAAAAACTGTTTTTT. As protein: CATQDGNEKLFF.

The chain joins TRBV7-2 to TRBJ1-5, with D possibly being TRBD1 (5 bases). Germline V gene data show CDR1 as SGHTA and CDR2 as FQGNSA. Trimming stripped 1 base from V and 7 bases from J, with 11 bases between. This CDR3 is 14 amino acids long. The CDR3 region is CASSLVGTGQPQHF. CDR3 in DNA: TGTGCCAGCAGCTTAGTAGGGACGGGACAGCCCCAGCATTTT.

CDR3 bases: TGTGCCAGCAGCCGAGCGCCACCTACTAGCGTCTACGAGCAGTACGTC. It codes for CASSRAPPTSVYEQYV. The chain links TRBV3-1 (or the pseudogene TRBV3-2) to TRBJ2-7, with TRBD2 matching 7 bases. Per germline, CDR1 LGHDT and CDR2 YNNKEL (reference sequence). The CDR3 contains 16 residues. The ends lost 4 bases at V and 3 bases at J; junction bases unmatched: 12.

V and J are TRBV27 and TRBJ1-6; 7 bases agree with TRBD1. The germline V gene has CDR1 MNHEY and CDR2 SMNVEV (reference sequence). CDR3 length: 16 amino acids. After removal of 6 bases from V and 7 bases from J, the junction contained 12 bases not matched to a gene. The CDR3 coding sequence is TGTGCCAGCAGCCAAAGGTCCAGGGGGAGAAATTCACCCCTCCACTTT. Translating gives CASSQRSRGRNSPLHF.

The rearrangement uses TRBV4-1 and TRBJ2-1, with D perhaps TRBD2 (5 bases). Trimming pared 1 base from V and 3 bases from J, leaving 16 bases between. This CDR3 comprises 17 residues. CDR1 and CDR2 from the germline V gene are MGHRA and YSYEKL. The CDR3 sequence: CASSQVSAGVNYNEQFF. The CDR3 region has the DNA TGCGCCAGCAGCCAAGTTTCCGCCGGGGTCAACTACAATGAGCAGTTCTTC.

The chain carries TRBV25-1 and TRBJ1-1; D call uncertain. The V gene's germline CDR1 is MGHDK and CDR2 SYGVNS. The length of the CDR3 is 15 residues. V gave up 3 bases and J gave up 1 base, with 12 bases separating them. CDR3 in amino acids: CASSDPQGPNTEAFF. Written as DNA, the CDR3 is TGTGCCAGCAGTGATCCACAAGGGCCGAACACTGAAGCTTTCTTT.

The chain couples TRBV4-3 to TRBJ2-1; 13 bases fit TRBD2. This CDR3 spans 15 amino acids. Germline-derived CDR1 and CDR2 are LGHNA and YSLEER. With 3 bases clipped from V and 8 bases from J, the junction kept 4 bases outside the gene matches. CDR3 coding DNA: TGCGCCAGCAGCCAGCAGGGACTAGCGGGGTATGAGCAGTTCTTC. As protein: CASSQQGLAGYEQFF.

The chain combines TRBV18 with TRBJ1-4; perhaps TRBD1 as D (5 bases). CDR3 length equals 13 residues. Germline V lookup: CDR1 KGHSH, CDR2 LQKENI. V was clipped by 6 bases and J by 5 bases, with 10 bases between them. CDR3 sequence: CASSLDSNEKLFF. For the CDR3, the DNA is TGTGCCAGCTCCCTCGACAGCAATGAAAAACTGTTTTTT.

This rearrangement joins TRBV5-4 to TRBJ2-1, with TRBD2 identical over 8 bases. Per the germline V gene, CDR1 is SGHNT and CDR2 is YYREEE (reference sequence). The V and J ends lost 4 bases and 9 bases, in that order; junction bases with no gene match: 6. The CDR3 is 13 residues long. CDR3 bases: TGTGCCAGCAGCCAGGGACTAGAGGTTGAGCAGTTCTTC. Its protein is CASSQGLEVEQFF. Based on the CDR3 plus reference TRBV5-4 and TRBJ2-1, the full variable domain is ETGVTQSPTHLIKTRGQQVTLRCSSQSGHNTVSWYQQALGQGPQFIFQYYREEENGRGNFPPRFSGLQFPNYSSELNVNALELDDSALYLCASSQGLEVEQFFGPGTRLTVL.